These 23 T cell receptor beta chains originate from one sample sequenced in a study of blood T cell repertoires in COVID-19. Sequenced by immunoSEQ multiplex PCR; TCRdb stores in-frame clones only, minus some. The sample lists roughly 170,000 clones, 80% to 90% seen once, with approximately 4% in the top ten. Sequencing used PBMCs or T cells enriched from blood (not recorded which). The source of these receptors is a woman aged 45-59 years in a cohort exposed to, infected with or recovered from COVID-19 (not recorded which).

The V gene is TRBV27, the J gene TRBJ2-7, with 9 positions matching TRBD1. The CDR3 loop spans 14 amino acids. Losses at the gene ends were 1 base for V and 6 bases for J; bases not matched to a gene: 4. The germline CDR1 and CDR2 sequences are MNHEY and SMNVEV (reference sequence). The CDR3 DNA reads as TGTGCCAGCAGTTTATGGGACAGGGCTGGCGAGCAGTACTTC. It specifies CASSLWDRAGEQYF.

CDR3 nucleotides: TGTGCCAGCGAGACAGACAGGGCCATTTCAGATACGCAGTATTTT. It yields the protein CASETDRAISDTQYF. The chain couples TRBV2 to TRBJ2-3; 7 nucleotides agree with TRBD1. Trimming at V came to 8 bases and at J to 4 bases, leaving 12 bases not matched to a gene. This CDR3 has 15 amino acids. Germline V gene lookup returns CDR1 SNHLY and CDR2 FYNNEI.

The chain combines TRBV7-9 with TRBJ2-3, with TRBD2 as a possible D gene (6 bases). CDR3 length: 12 amino acids. The V gene's germline CDR1 is SEHNR and CDR2 FQNEAQ (reference sequence). Trimming took 5 bases from V and 6 from J, leaving 9 bases between them. The CDR3 spells CASSPSGDTQYF. The DNA for the CDR3 is TGTGCCAGCAGCCCAAGCGGGGATACGCAGTATTTT.

The chain joins TRBV5-1 to TRBJ1-2; perhaps TRBD1 as D (6 bases). In germline, CDR1 is SGHRS, CDR2 YFSETQ. Trimming left V 1 base short and J 8 bases short, with 21 bases between. The CDR3 totals 16 residues. In nucleotides, the CDR3 is TGCGCCAGCAGCTTGTACAGGGACCCCCTCCAGGGGGGCTACACCTTC. Protein: CASSLYRDPLQGGYTF.

The rearrangement links TRBV23-1 to TRBJ2-3; 7 bases fit TRBD2. TRBV23-1 is recorded as an ORF, its role being uncertain. This CDR3 has 16 amino acids. The junction had 4 bases not matched to a gene; V was cut back by 0 bases and J by 1 base. Here the CDR3 DNA reads TGCGCCAGCAGTCAATCGGGGCGGGAGTGCACAGATACGCAGTATTTT. It codes for CASSQSGRECTDTQYF.

The V call is TRBV30, the J call TRBJ2-3; D is possibly TRBD2 (6 bases). Germline V lookup: CDR1 GTSNPN, CDR2 SVGIG (reference sequence). The CDR3 covers 15 residues. Trimming took 3 bases from V and 1 from J, leaving 14 bases between them. For the CDR3, the DNA is TGTGCCTGGAGCGAAATCTGGGGGGGCACAGATACGCAGTATTTT. Protein product: CAWSEIWGGTDTQYF.

Comment on this clone: The junction departs from the called germline gene at one end, perhaps through a read error. The chain uses TRBV5-6 and TRBJ1-5, with 7 bases aligning to TRBD1. The CDR3 consists of 14 residues. The germline V gene encodes CDR1 SGHDT and CDR2 YYEEEE. Written as DNA, the CDR3 is TGTGCCAGCAGCTTGCGTGGGGACCGGGACAGCATTTTTTTT. It yields the protein CASSLRGDRDSIFF.

The V gene is TRBV30, the J gene TRBJ1-2; D not resolved. Germline assignment: CDR1 GTSNPN and CDR2 SVGIG (reference sequence). The V end lost 2 bases, the J end lost 3 bases, and 7 bases lay between the germline ends. The CDR3 has 12 amino acids. CDR3 DNA sequence: TGTGCCTGGAGTTCGGGGTACTATGGCTACACCTTC. This encodes CAWSSGYYGYTF. The full variable domain, in which reference TRBV30 and TRBJ1-2 provide the parts outside the CDR3, is SQTIHQWPATLVQPVGSPLSLECTVEGTSNPNLYWYRQAAGRGLQLLFYSVGIGQISSEVPQNLSASRPQDRQFILSSKKLLLSDSGFYLCAWSSGYYGYTFGSGTRLTVV.

This rearrangement joins TRBV28 to TRBJ2-6; 8 bases map to TRBD2. With 3 bases clipped from V and 1 base from J, the junction kept 8 bases outside the gene matches. Germline V lookup: CDR1 MDHEN, CDR2 SYDVKM. This CDR3 is built from 18 residues. CDR3 protein: CASSFFGGGPSGANVLTF. CDR3 coding DNA: TGTGCCAGCAGTTTCTTTGGCGGGGGGCCTTCTGGGGCCAACGTCCTGACTTTC.

This chain links TRBV4-1 with TRBJ1-1; D unclear. The CDR3 loop spans 14 amino acids. The germline V gene has CDR1 MGHRA and CDR2 YSYEKL. Deletions cut 0 bases from V and 6 bases from J, with 11 bases between. The CDR3 here is CASSQDWEDPEAFF. The CDR3 DNA sequence: TGCGCCAGCAGCCAAGACTGGGAGGATCCTGAAGCTTTCTTT.

V usage is TRBV5-5 and J usage is TRBJ2-3; tentative D call: TRBD2 (5 bases). The CDR3 consists of 14 residues. V lost 2 bases, J lost 2 bases, and 9 bases lay in between. Germline assignment: CDR1 SGHKS and CDR2 YYEKEE (reference sequence). The CDR3 loop is CASSLREFTDTQYF. The CDR3 nucleotides are TGTGCCAGCAGCTTAAGGGAGTTCACAGATACGCAGTATTTT.

This clone has just a few counts. The rearrangement uses TRBV7-2 and TRBJ2-3, with 10 bases lining up with TRBD2. Germline trimming cut 5 bases from V and 4 bases from J; bases unmatched to any gene: 9. The CDR3 has 16 amino acids. CDR1 and CDR2 (germline): SGHTA, FQGNSA. Here the CDR3 DNA reads TGTGCCAGCAGCCAGAAGCGGGGGGGTAGGGCAGATACGCAGTATTTT. Residues: CASSQKRGGRADTQYF.

The CDR3 protein is CASSSNRGRDTQYF. The CDR3 region has the DNA TGTGCCAGCAGCTCGAACAGGGGGCGCGATACGCAGTATTTT. The rearrangement joins TRBV7-9 to TRBJ2-3; 9 nucleotides match TRBD1. This CDR3 contains 14 residues. V was clipped by 4 bases and J by 6 bases; unmatched bases: 5. Germline V lookup: CDR1 SEHNR, CDR2 FQNEAQ (reference sequence). The full variable domain, rest sourced from reference TRBV7-9 and TRBJ2-3, is DTGVSQNPRHKITKRGQNVTFRCDPISEHNRLYWYRQTLGQGPEFLTYFQNEAQLEKSRLLSDRFSAERPKGSFSTLEIQRTEQGDSAMYLCASSSNRGRDTQYFGPGTRLTVL.

This clone was detected ten times or more. J is TRBJ1-2 and V is TRBV7-3; D unclear. V was cut by 1 base and J by 4 bases, with 7 bases left in between. The CDR3 has 13 residues. CDR1 is SGHTA and CDR2 is FQGTGA in the germline V gene. CDR3 nucleotides: TGTGCCAGCAGCTTAAATCCCAGCTATGGCTACACCTTC. It yields the protein CASSLNPSYGYTF. Filled out from reference TRBV7-3 and TRBJ1-2, the complete variable domain reads GAGVSQTPSNKVTEKGKYVELRCDPISGHTALYWYRQSLGQGPEFLIYFQGTGAADDSGLPNDRFFAVRPEGSVSTLKIQRTERGDSAVYLCASSLNPSYGYTFGSGTRLTVV.

The chain recombines TRBV28 with TRBJ1-1, with D perhaps matching TRBD1 (6 bases). There are 13 residues in the CDR3. Germline assignment: CDR1 MDHEN and CDR2 SYDVKM. Trimming took 9 bases from V and 1 from J, leaving 12 bases between them. The CDR3 bases are TGTGCCAGTCATCTGGGACAGAACACTGAAGCTTTCTTT. Protein sequence: CASHLGQNTEAFF.

V gene TRBV5-4 combines with J gene TRBJ1-6; TRBD1 matches 7 bases. The V segment lost 2 bases and the J segment 9 bases; nucleotides outside the gene matches: 8. Looked up from germline, CDR1 is SGHNT and CDR2 is YYREEE (reference sequence). The CDR3 runs 15 residues. The CDR3 is CASSFFRDSSSPLHF. The CDR3 DNA is TGTGCCAGCAGCTTTTTCCGGGACAGCAGTTCACCCCTCCACTTT.

The rearrangement uses TRBV5-4 and TRBJ2-7; D might be TRBD1 (5 bases). The CDR3 loop spans 12 amino acids. Trimming removed 3 bases from V and 6 bases from J, with 10 bases in between. The germline V gene has CDR1 SGHNT and CDR2 YYREEE (reference sequence). CDR3 nucleotide sequence: TGTGCCAGCAGCTGGGGCCGATCCGAGCAGTACTTC. The encoded protein is CASSWGRSEQYF.

The genes are TRBV14 and TRBJ1-4, with D perhaps TRBD1 (6 bases). This CDR3 region has 12 residues. Between the trimmed V and J ends, which lost 4 bases and 7 bases, there was a span of 7 bases. CDR1 SGHDN and CDR2 FVKESK come from the germline V gene. For the CDR3, the DNA is TGTGCCAGCAGCCGGACAGCTGAAAAACTGTTTTTT. This codes for CASSRTAEKLFF.

This chain uses TRBV10-3 with TRBJ1-5; unclear D gene. The V end was cut by 5 bases, the J end by 6 bases, with 11 bases between. Germline lookup yields CDR1 ENHRY and CDR2 SYGVKD. The CDR3 length is 13 residues. CDR3 sequence (DNA): TGTGCCATCAGTAGAGACTTAATTCAGCCCCAGCATTTT. This encodes CAISRDLIQPQHF.

This chain uses TRBV7-3 with TRBJ2-5; 8 bases agree with TRBD2. Germline assignment: CDR1 SGHTA and CDR2 FQGTGA. The CDR3 runs 15 residues. J gave up 5 bases and V 3 bases, and 8 bases lay outside the gene matches. DNA of the CDR3: TGTGCCAGCAGCTTTAATGGACTAGCAGGGGAGACCCAGTACTTC. It translates to CASSFNGLAGETQYF.

The chain links TRBV6-1 to TRBJ1-2; D uncertain. This CDR3 region has 16 residues. CDR1 and CDR2 from the germline V gene are MNHNS and SASEGT. Between the trimmed V and J ends, which lost 2 bases and 1 base, there was a span of 14 bases. The CDR3 loop is CASSEKRVTGNYGYTF. CDR3 sequence (DNA): TGTGCCAGCAGTGAAAAACGGGTGACCGGTAACTATGGCTACACCTTC.

The chain couples TRBV7-9 to TRBJ1-1, with TRBD1 matching 7 bases. Germline V CDR1 and CDR2: SEHNR, FQNEAQ (reference sequence). J lost 6 bases, V lost 3 bases, and 4 bases had no gene match. The CDR3 spans 13 residues. CDR3 region: CASSLVQGAEAFF. In nucleotides, the CDR3 is TGTGCCAGCAGCTTGGTTCAGGGGGCTGAAGCTTTCTTT. Using reference TRBV7-9 and TRBJ1-1 for the parts outside the CDR3, the full variable domain is DTGVSQNPRHKITKRGQNVTFRCDPISEHNRLYWYRQTLGQGPEFLTYFQNEAQLEKSRLLSDRFSAERPKGSFSTLEIQRTEQGDSAMYLCASSLVQGAEAFFGQGTRLTVV.

This rearrangement joins TRBV28 to TRBJ2-1; unclear D gene. This CDR3 has 12 residues. Trimming cost V 1 base and J 5 bases, with 3 bases left between them. Looked up from germline, CDR1 is MDHEN and CDR2 is SYDVKM. The CDR3 sequence is CASSLLDNEQFF. The CDR3 nucleotides are TGTGCCAGCAGTTTATTAGACAATGAGCAGTTCTTC.